This T cell receptor beta chain was observed in a study of CD8 T cells in Susac syndrome. Turning to this clonotype: Its antigen is not identified. At one end the junction does not follow the germline gene, possibly because of a read error.

The CDR3 is made up of 13 amino acids. CDR1 is KGHSY and CDR2 is FQNENV in the germline V gene. Whole-study findings and limits: TCR sequencing and HLA analysis covered a relatively small number of individuals.

When the RNA was reverse transcribed, random hexamers were used with an input of about 0.5 to 1 ug. TCRdb recomputed calls from the immunoSEQ multiplex PCR reads with MiXCR, one row per CDR3 protein. Altogether about 60,000 distinct CDR3 sequences are present, approximately 92% being singletons, with the ten largest covering 0.15% to 0.2%. Sequencing was performed on CD8+ T cells from PBMCs. The sequence came from a human donor in good health. This chain uses TRBV16 with TRBJ2-7; perhaps TRBD1 as D (5 bases). The CDR3 coding sequence is TGTGCCAGCAGTCAATCCTGGGGCAGCGAGCAGTACTTC. Protein: CASSQSWGSEQYF.